A single sample gave rise to the 27 T cell receptor beta chains below, sequenced in a study of PD-1 blockade in classical Hodgkin lymphoma. The protocol was immunoSEQ multiplex PCR, while the TCRdb copy is restricted to in-frame clones and leaves out a portion. The repertoire includes 25,000 to 35,000 clones, 83% of them detected once, and around 23% sits in the top ten. All patients experienced relapse after autologous stem cell transplantation, and brentuximab vedotin exposure was variable. The sequencing here drew on peripheral blood mononuclear cells (PBMCs), taken before the second cycle of nivolumab. These receptors were collected from a human donor with classical Hodgkin lymphoma.

The chain employs TRBV6-1 and TRBJ1-5; TRBD1 agrees at 9 bases. The CDR3 contains 14 residues. Germline lookup yields CDR1 MNHNS and CDR2 SASEGT. V shed 4 bases, J shed 7 bases, and the junction held 5 bases outside the gene matches. As DNA, the CDR3 is TGTGCCAGCAGTGGGGGGACAGGGAGACAGCCCCAGCATTTT. Encoded protein: CASSGGTGRQPQHF.

The chain has TRBV2 and TRBJ2-7; TRBD1 might be the D (6 bases). CDR3 size: 14 residues. Trimming shortened V by 5 bases and J by 7 bases, and 18 bases separated the two germline ends. CDR1 and CDR2 from the germline V gene are SNHLY and FYNNEI. CDR3 protein: CASSNLRGPTEQYF. The CDR3 DNA is TGTGCCAGCAGTAACCTCAGGGGTCCTACAGAGCAGTACTTC.

This clone was observed once. The rearrangement links TRBV11-2 to TRBJ1-4; D unresolved. Deletions cut 5 bases from V and 6 bases from J, with 10 bases between. The CDR3 runs to 13 residues. Germline V gene sequence: CDR1 SGHAT, CDR2 FQNNGV. The CDR3 DNA sequence: TGTGCCAGCAGCCCCCGAGCATATGAAAAACTGTTTTTT. Protein: CASSPRAYEKLFF.

This clone was detected only a few times. The chain joins TRBV7-9 to TRBJ2-2; D gene unclear. Trimming stripped 11 bases from V and 3 bases from J, with 4 bases between. The CDR3 contains 10 residues. CDR1 and CDR2 (germline): SEHNR, FQNEAQ (reference sequence). CDR3: CAHDTGELFF. The CDR3 coding sequence is TGTGCCCACGACACCGGGGAGCTGTTTTTT.

The J gene is TRBJ1-1, the V gene TRBV29-1; 8 bases map to TRBD1. The germline gives CDR1 SQVTM, CDR2 ANQGSEA. The CDR3 runs to 13 residues. V trimming: 7 bases; J trimming: 0 bases; junction bases outside the gene matches: 4. Written as DNA, the CDR3 is TGCAGCGCTAGGACAGGGATGAACACTGAAGCTTTCTTT. Its protein is CSARTGMNTEAFF.

This sequence joins TRBV7-2 and TRBJ1-2; maybe TRBD1 (5 bases). Trimming stripped 1 base from V and 8 bases from J, with 14 bases between. This CDR3 is built from 14 residues. The germline V gene has CDR1 SGHTA and CDR2 FQGNSA. CDR3 nucleotides: TGTGCCAGCAGCTTAGAGCGGGGACCTCGAGGCTACACCTTC. Translating gives CASSLERGPRGYTF. Variable domain in full (rest from reference TRBV7-2 and TRBJ1-2): GAGVSQSPSNKVTEKGKDVELRCDPISGHTALYWYRQSLGQGLEFLIYFQGNSAPDKSGLPSDRFSAERTGGSVSTLTIQRTQQEDSAVYLCASSLERGPRGYTFGSGTRLTVV.

The chain carries TRBV6-5 and TRBJ2-7; D not resolved. V dropped 6 bases and J dropped 2 bases, with 11 bases sitting between them. The CDR3 totals 13 residues. Germline V gene lookup returns CDR1 MNHEY and CDR2 SVGAGI. CDR3 in amino acids: CASRRDLPYEQYV. CDR3 DNA: TGTGCCAGCAGACGCGACTTACCCTACGAGCAGTACGTC.

This rearrangement joins TRBV11-2 to TRBJ2-5, with no clear D. Germline-derived CDR1 and CDR2 are SGHAT and FQNNGV. The CDR3 runs to 11 residues. Trimming stripped 6 bases from V and 4 bases from J, with 6 bases between. The CDR3 reads CASRGRETQYF. CDR3 in DNA: TGTGCCAGCAGGGGTCGAGAGACCCAGTACTTC.

In its sample, this clone was seen once. The chain links TRBV19 to TRBJ1-5; D might be TRBD1 (6 bases). V was pared by 7 bases and J by 0 bases, with 22 bases between. The CDR3 runs 18 residues. The germline V gene encodes CDR1 LNHDA and CDR2 SQIVND (reference sequence). DNA of the CDR3: TGTGCCAGTACGTCCAGGCGGGGGACAATCTATAGCAATCAGCCCCAGCATTTT. This codes for CASTSRRGTIYSNQPQHF.

The chain has TRBV4-3 and TRBJ2-7, with D perhaps TRBD2 (6 bases). Germline CDR1 is LGHNA and CDR2 is YSLEER. Trimming removed 2 bases at V and 0 bases at J, with 8 bases between. This CDR3 is built from 14 residues. CDR3 region: CASSQYGGSYEQYF. CDR3 in DNA: TGCGCCAGCAGCCAATACGGGGGCTCCTACGAGCAGTACTTC.

The rearrangement uses TRBV5-4 and TRBJ1-3, with 8 positions matching TRBD1. Looked up from germline, CDR1 is SGHNT and CDR2 is YYREEE (reference sequence). The CDR3 is 14 amino acids. V shed 7 bases and J 5 bases; nucleotides not matched to a gene: 8. The chain's CDR3 is CASERQGARNTIYF. CDR3 DNA: TGTGCCAGCGAAAGGCAGGGGGCTAGAAACACCATATATTTT.

The chain is built from TRBV20-1 and TRBJ1-2, with D perhaps matching TRBD1 (5 bases). Trimming pared 7 bases from V and 4 bases from J, leaving 10 bases between. CDR3 length equals 11 residues. Germline V gene lookup returns CDR1 DFQATT and CDR2 SNEGSKA (reference sequence). Written as DNA, the CDR3 is TGCAGTGGGGCGGGGGGCTATGGCTACACCTTC. This sequence encodes CSGAGGYGYTF.

This clone was seen a handful of times. This rearrangement joins TRBV5-1 to TRBJ2-7; 9 bases map to TRBD1. The V and J ends lost 3 bases and 6 bases, in that order; junction bases with no gene match: 7. The CDR3 spans 14 residues. Germline loops: CDR1 SGHRS, CDR2 YFSETQ. The CDR3, as DNA: TGCGCCAGCAGCTGGGGACAGGGAGGAATCGAGCAGTACTTC. This gives the protein CASSWGQGGIEQYF.

The CDR3 bases are TGTGCCAGCCCCCAGGGGAGCTCTGGAAACACCATATATTTT. This gives the protein CASPQGSSGNTIYF. The rearrangement links TRBV19 to TRBJ1-3, with D perhaps TRBD1 (6 bases). Between the trimmed V and J ends, which lost 9 bases and 0 bases, there was a span of 12 bases. The CDR3 contains 14 residues. The germline V gene has CDR1 LNHDA and CDR2 SQIVND (reference sequence).

The chain has TRBV14 and TRBJ1-2, with 7 bases lining up with TRBD1. The CDR3 contains 16 residues. Trimming cost V 4 bases and J 4 bases; bases outside gene matches: 12. Per germline, CDR1 SGHDN and CDR2 FVKESK. Here the CDR3 DNA reads TGTGCCAGCAGCCGAATCGACAGGGCGGAGGGCTATGGCTACACCTTC. Translating it yields CASSRIDRAEGYGYTF.

The chain is built from TRBV7-2 and TRBJ1-2; perhaps TRBD1 as D (6 bases). The germline V gene has CDR1 SGHTA and CDR2 FQGNSA. CDR3 length: 14 residues. V was shortened by 1 base and J by 7 bases, with 13 bases between the two germline ends. The CDR3: CASSLGQGKVGYTF. The CDR3 DNA reads as TGTGCCAGCAGCTTAGGGCAGGGGAAGGTTGGCTACACCTTC.

The chain uses TRBV11-3 and TRBJ2-5; 10 bases are shared with TRBD1. V was clipped by 6 bases and J by 3 bases; unmatched bases: 19. The CDR3 extends over 19 amino acids. Germline CDR1 and CDR2: SGHNT and YENEEA. The CDR3 region is CASSSGDRGGAGPEETQYF. CDR3 coding DNA: TGTGCCAGCAGTTCGGGGGACAGGGGAGGCGCGGGGCCTGAAGAGACCCAGTACTTC.

This clone showed up just once. The CDR3 reads CASSMGTGTGYEQYF. CDR3 sequence (DNA): TGTGCCAGTAGTATGGGGACAGGGACTGGCTACGAGCAGTACTTC. The V gene is TRBV19, the J gene TRBJ2-7; TRBD1 agrees at 9 bases. CDR1 and CDR2 from the germline V gene are LNHDA and SQIVND (reference sequence). CDR3 length: 15 amino acids. J gave up 3 bases and V 3 bases, and 6 bases lay outside the gene matches.

This chain links TRBV27 with TRBJ1-1, with a weak D call TRBD1 (5 bases). Germline V CDR1 and CDR2: MNHEY, SMNVEV (reference sequence). The CDR3 loop spans 15 amino acids. V lost 6 bases to trimming and J lost 10 bases, with 24 bases between them. The CDR3 loop reads CASRIEIGAKLVAFF. In nucleotides, the CDR3 is TGTGCCAGCAGGATAGAGATTGGGGCGAAGCTGGTAGCTTTCTTT.

CDR3: CASSKGGSNQPQHF. In DNA form, the CDR3 reads TGTGCCAGCAGCAAAGGGGGGAGCAATCAGCCCCAGCATTTT. This rearrangement joins TRBV7-9 to TRBJ1-5; TRBD1 is a possible D gene (6 bases). Per the germline V gene, CDR1 is SEHNR and CDR2 is FQNEAQ (reference sequence). The CDR3 sequence is 14 residues long. V lost 5 bases and J lost 1, with 9 bases in between. Looking up the rest from reference TRBV7-9 and TRBJ1-5 gives the full variable domain: DTGVSQNPRHKITKRGQNVTFRCDPISEHNRLYWYRQTLGQGPEFLTYFQNEAQLEKSRLLSDRFSAERPKGSFSTLEIQRTEQGDSAMYLCASSKGGSNQPQHFGDGTRLSIL.

The CDR3 sequence: CASSPRLAPLDTQYF. The CDR3 nucleotides are TGTGCCAGCAGCCCAAGACTAGCCCCGTTGGATACGCAGTATTTT. The chain employs TRBV5-6 and TRBJ2-3; 7 positions match TRBD2. This CDR3 has 15 residues. Germline-derived CDR1 and CDR2 are SGHDT and YYEEEE. V trimming: 4 bases; J trimming: 6 bases; junction bases outside the gene matches: 11.

The chain recombines TRBV5-4 with TRBJ2-7, with 8 bases identical to TRBD2. Trimming cost V 1 base and J 5 bases; bases outside gene matches: 5. The CDR3 loop spans 14 amino acids. The V gene's germline CDR1 is SGHNT and CDR2 YYREEE (reference sequence). The chain's CDR3 is CASSLREGRNEQYF. The CDR3 DNA sequence: TGTGCCAGCAGCTTGCGGGAGGGCCGGAACGAGCAGTACTTC.

This clone occurred once. The chain uses TRBV19 and TRBJ1-1; D gene uncertain. This CDR3 region has 13 residues. V was pared by 1 base and J by 8 bases, with 11 bases between. Germline V gene lookup returns CDR1 LNHDA and CDR2 SQIVND (reference sequence). CDR3: CASSIGHTGEAFF. In nucleotides, the CDR3 is TGTGCCAGTAGTATAGGCCATACGGGAGAAGCTTTCTTT.

The table lists this clone with a few counts. J is TRBJ2-3 and V is TRBV30; 15 nucleotides align to TRBD2. Unmatched junction bases numbered 7, after V lost 5 bases and J lost 1 base. The CDR3 runs 17 residues. CDR1 GTSNPN and CDR2 SVGIG come from the germline V gene (reference sequence). CDR3 amino acids: CAWGSGLAGGGTDTQYF. The CDR3 coding sequence is TGTGCCTGGGGCTCGGGACTAGCGGGAGGAGGCACAGATACGCAGTATTTT.

This clone was seen only once. The chain employs TRBV9 and TRBJ2-7; possible D gene TRBD1, 6 bases. Trimming removed 4 bases at V and 0 bases at J, with 11 bases between. CDR1 SGDLS and CDR2 YYNGEE come from the germline V gene. There are 14 residues in the CDR3. In nucleotides, the CDR3 is TGTGCCAGCAGCTCCGGACAGAGCTCCTACGAGCAGTACTTC. Protein product: CASSSGQSSYEQYF.

This rearrangement joins TRBV6-6 to TRBJ2-4, with a tentative D call TRBD1 (5 bases). CDR3 length equals 15 residues. CDR1 and CDR2 (germline): MNHNY, SVGAGI (reference sequence). Trimming took 6 bases from V and 7 from J, leaving 19 bases between them. CDR3 in amino acids: CASSPLHRSSNIQYF. In nucleotides, the CDR3 is TGTGCCAGCAGCCCACTTCACAGGTCTAGTAACATTCAGTACTTC.

The genes are TRBV6-1 and TRBJ1-4, with unresolved D. The CDR3 length is 14 residues. Germline loops: CDR1 MNHNS, CDR2 SASEGT. Trimming cost V 4 bases and J 8 bases, with 14 bases left between them. The CDR3 nucleotides read TGTGCCAGCAGTGCTCGAGGAGTAGACGAAAAACTGTTTTTT. This encodes CASSARGVDEKLFF.